The rows below give T cell receptor beta chains drawn from one sample of a study of blood T cell repertoires in COVID-19. Clones were read by immunoSEQ multiplex PCR, and TCRdb kept only the in-frame ones, dropping some. The repertoire holds about 210,000 clones, 85% to 90% seen once, with roughly 6.2% in the top ten. The sequencing sample was made of peripheral blood. These receptors were taken from a man aged 55 to 70 who had recovered from COVID-19. Each CDR3 is given with its conserved first and last residue. Each record gives: J gene, D gene, V gene, clone size, CDR3 protein, CDR3 DNA. A D gene is named only where the DNA matches it firmly. Clone size is not always given. Where it is, it says once, few, many or a class for expanded clones.

>TRBJ1-1|NA|TRBV29-1|few
CSFLREWNTEAFF
TGCAGCTTCCTCCGGGAATGGAACACTGAAGCTTTCTTT
>TRBJ2-1|NA|TRBV19|NA
CATPRRGSHNEQFF
TGTGCCACCCCCAGGAGAGGGAGTCACAATGAGCAGTTCTTC
>TRBJ2-2|NA|TRBV10-3|few
CATGGRENTGELFF
TGTGCCACCGGGGGGCGCGAGAACACCGGGGAGCTGTTTTTT
>TRBJ2-2|TRBD1|TRBV7-8|NA
CASSFPDRGVAGELFF
TGTGCCAGCAGCTTCCCGGACAGGGGGGTAGCCGGGGAGCTGTTTTTT
>TRBJ1-4|NA|TRBV5-1|NA
CASSLAVRGAAEKLFF
TGCGCCAGCAGCTTGGCCGTCAGGGGAGCAGCTGAAAAACTGTTTTTT
>TRBJ1-6|TRBD1|TRBV7-2|NA
CASSLGTSVRGSSPLHF
TGTGCCAGCAGCTTAGGGACATCGGTCAGGGGGAGTTCACCCCTCCACTTT
>TRBJ1-1|NA|TRBV28|NA
CAFGGGRGTEAFF
TGTGCCTTCGGGGGAGGGAGGGGCACTGAAGCTTTCTTT
>TRBJ1-2|NA|TRBV25-1|NA
CASSQGVKRGIYGYTF
TGTGCCAGCAGTCAAGGGGTGAAGAGGGGGATCTATGGCTACACCTTC
>TRBJ2-2|NA|TRBV12-3/TRBV12-4|NA
CASSVDFTGELFF
TGTGCCAGCAGTGTAGACTTCACCGGGGAGCTGTTTTTT
>TRBJ1-6|TRBD1|TRBV28|NA
CASYSGTENSPLHF
TGTGCCAGCTATTCCGGGACAGAGAATTCACCCCTCCACTTT
>TRBJ2-2|NA|TRBV12-3/TRBV12-4|NA
CASSFSGELFF
TGTGCCAGCAGTTTCAGCGGGGAGCTGTTTTTT
>TRBJ1-2|TRBD1|TRBV9|few
CASSGAPDRPNYGYTF
TGTGCCAGCAGCGGAGCCCCGGACAGGCCTAACTATGGCTACACCTTC
>TRBJ2-1|TRBD2|TRBV3-1/TRBV3-2|NA
CASSQDSRLAGGPSYNEQFF
TGTGCCAGCAGCCAAGATTCCCGGCTAGCGGGGGGGCCATCCTACAATGAGCAGTTCTTC
>TRBJ2-1|TRBD2|TRBV11-1|NA
CASSSGLAWGNEQFF
TGTGCCAGCAGCTCGGGACTAGCGTGGGGCAATGAGCAGTTCTTC
>TRBJ2-7|TRBD2|TRBV27|few
CASSWTSRSYEQYF
TGTGCCAGCAGTTGGACTAGTCGTTCCTACGAGCAGTACTTC
>TRBJ1-2|TRBD1|TRBV6-5|once
CASSRTGDYGYTF
TGTGCCAGCAGTCGAACAGGGGACTATGGCTACACCTTC
>TRBJ1-2|NA|TRBV27|NA
CASSPIGGYGYTF
TGTGCCAGCAGTCCTATCGGAGGGTATGGCTACACCTTC
>TRBJ1-1|NA|TRBV7-3|NA
CASSAQMNTEAFF
TGTGCCAGCAGCGCGCAAATGAACACTGAAGCTTTCTTT
>TRBJ1-2|TRBD1|TRBV7-3|NA
CASSSVPGQGAPGYTF
TGTGCCAGCAGCTCCGTGCCGGGTCAGGGGGCGCCTGGCTACACCTTC
>TRBJ1-5|NA|TRBV4-1|NA
CASSSEEGQPQHF
TGCGCCAGCAGCTCAGAAGAGGGTCAGCCCCAGCATTTT
>TRBJ1-1|TRBD1|TRBV19|NA
CASVVDRGTEAFF
TGTGCCAGTGTGGTGGACAGGGGGACTGAAGCTTTCTTT
>TRBJ2-2|NA|TRBV29-1|NA
CSVDQGNTGELFF
TGCAGCGTTGATCAGGGTAACACCGGGGAGCTGTTTTTT
>TRBJ1-2|TRBD1|TRBV6-2/TRBV6-3|NA
CASSFTGGEGYTF
TGTGCCAGCAGTTTCACAGGGGGAGAGGGCTACACCTTC
>TRBJ2-7|TRBD2|TRBV27|NA
CASSPRISGRYEQYF
TGTGCCAGCAGCCCCCGTATTAGCGGGAGATACGAGCAGTACTTC
>TRBJ2-6|NA|TRBV5-1|NA
CASSLTGTPVAPGANVLTF
TGCGCCAGCAGCCTCACCGGGACACCCGTCGCCCCTGGGGCCAACGTCCTGACTTTC
>TRBJ1-1|NA|TRBV2|NA
CASNREGSVNTEAFF
TGTGCCAGCAACAGGGAGGGGTCAGTGAACACTGAAGCTTTCTTT
>TRBJ1-2|NA|TRBV4-3|NA
CASSPGVLAAGYGYTF
TGCGCCAGCAGCCCCGGAGTTCTGGCCGCGGGCTATGGCTACACCTTC
>TRBJ1-1|TRBD1|TRBV4-3|NA
CASSQVVRRGQVTEAFF
TGCGCCAGCAGCCAAGTGGTTCGCAGGGGGCAAGTAACTGAAGCTTTCTTT
>TRBJ1-1|NA|TRBV12-3/TRBV12-4|NA
CASTYRNTEAFF
TGTGCCAGCACCTACAGGAACACTGAAGCTTTCTTT
>TRBJ1-5|NA|TRBV10-3|few
CAISEQNQPQHF
TGTGCCATCAGTGAACAGAATCAGCCCCAGCATTTT
>TRBJ1-4|NA|TRBV7-2|once
CASSGRNSNEKLFF
TGTGCCAGCAGCGGGAGGAATTCTAATGAAAAACTGTTTTTT
>TRBJ2-1|TRBD2|TRBV11-3|few
CASSSWTSGGHEQFF
TGTGCCAGCAGCTCCTGGACTAGCGGGGGTCATGAGCAGTTCTTC
>TRBJ2-2|TRBD2|TRBV9|NA
CASSVLAGGNGELFF
TGTGCCAGCAGCGTTTTAGCGGGGGGGAACGGGGAGCTGTTTTTT
>TRBJ1-1|NA|TRBV7-2|NA
CASSFRGSTEAFF
TGTGCCAGCAGCTTCAGAGGGAGCACTGAAGCTTTCTTT
>TRBJ1-6|NA|TRBV13|NA
CASSLRESSPLHF
TGTGCCAGCAGCCTTAGGGAGAGTTCACCCCTCCACTTT
>TRBJ2-2|NA|TRBV27|NA
CASSPRLKRTGELFF
TGTGCCAGCAGTCCGCGATTGAAGCGAACCGGGGAGCTGTTTTTT
>TRBJ2-7|NA|TRBV6-5|NA
CASNEGVGNEQYF
TGTGCCAGCAACGAAGGGGTGGGGAACGAGCAGTACTTC
>TRBJ2-7|NA|TRBV5-5|NA
CASSLWAGHEQYF
TGTGCCAGCAGCTTGTGGGCCGGCCACGAGCAGTACTTC
>TRBJ1-2|NA|TRBV28|NA
CASSFPTGGYTF
TGTGCCAGCAGTTTCCCCACAGGGGGCTACACCTTC
>TRBJ1-4|NA|TRBV16|once
CASSETTALKDEKLFF
TGTGCCAGCAGCGAAACGACAGCCCTTAAGGATGAAAAACTGTTTTTT
>TRBJ2-7|NA|TRBV7-3|NA
CASSLMRPEQYF
TGTGCCAGCAGCTTAATGAGGCCCGAGCAGTACTTC